In this sample, the clone carrying this T cell receptor (beta chain) turned up a few times. Antigen unknown. The CDR3 runs to 16 residues. Germline CDR1 reads MGHRA; CDR2 reads YSYEKL. Trimming took 0 bases from V and 0 from J, leaving 9 bases between them. Sequencing was performed with immunoSEQ multiplex PCR; in TCRdb, only in-frame clones are kept and a portion is missing. Here the sample spans 45,000 to 65,000 clones, approximately 94% being singletons. The data belong to a study of graft-versus-host responses after intestinal transplantation. General observations from the study: High graft-versus-host to host-versus-graft clonal ratios were found in allografts of patients who had graft-donor T cell macrochimerism.

Source: unstimulated CD4+ T cells sorted from spleen or lymph node cells, taken before transplant. This TCR was recovered from a human donor who was the organ donor for an intestinal transplant. The V gene is TRBV4-1, the J gene TRBJ2-4, with D tentatively TRBD1 (5 bases). CDR3 loop: CASSQDPGLAKNIQYF. The CDR3 nucleotides read TGCGCCAGCAGCCAAGATCCAGGGCTAGCCAAAAACATTCAGTACTTC.